The 21 T cell receptor beta chains below come from one sample, sequenced in a study of vaccination and CD4 T cells after COVID-19. Their antigen targets remain unknown. Treatment here: approximately 11-day PBMC culture with coronavirus spike peptide pools or control peptides (ViraFEST assay). According to the study, CD4+ T cells from the unexposed donor were gathered ahead of the COVID-19 pandemic (2011-2018). Sequencing of the DNA from cultured CD4+ T cells was carried out with the Oncomine TCR Beta short-read assay. Each CDR3 protein gets one entry after TCRdb re-called the PCR reads with MiXCR. Among around 2,700 distinct CDR3 sequences listed, approximately 40% were seen once. The specimen was CD4+ T cells from blood, cultured in vitro. Receptors originate from a human donor in good health.

The rearrangement joins TRBV28 to TRBJ2-7, with 9 bases aligning to TRBD1. CDR1 is MDHEN and CDR2 is SYDVKM in the germline V gene. There are 15 residues in the CDR3. V dropped 5 bases and J dropped 2; count of bases not matched to a gene: 7. The CDR3 nucleotides read TGTGCCAGCAGTCCCCGCGGGACAGGGCCCTACGAGCAGTACTTC. Its translation: CASSPRGTGPYEQYF.

This clonotype has a handful of counts. The chain has TRBV2 and TRBJ1-5; D is undetermined. CDR1 SNHLY and CDR2 FYNNEI come from the germline V gene. There are 16 residues in the CDR3. Trimming took 2 bases from V and 2 from J, leaving 13 bases between them. CDR3 sequence reads: CASSESGYGGNQPQHF. In DNA, the CDR3 is TGTGCCAGCAGTGAATCGGGCTATGGGGGCAATCAGCCCCAGCATTTT.

The gene calls are TRBV28 and TRBJ1-5; no clear D gene. Per the germline V gene, CDR1 is MDHEN and CDR2 is SYDVKM. V gave up 7 bases and J gave up 7 bases, with 17 bases separating them. The CDR3 contains 14 residues. CDR3 coding DNA: TGTGCCAGCACTTCAGGAGGGTATCACCAGCCCCAGCATTTT. Translated: CASTSGGYHQPQHF.

This clonotype is large in the sample. One end of the junction does not line up with germline, which may come from a read error. The J gene is TRBJ2-4, the V gene TRBV12-3 or TRBV12-4, with 10 bases lining up with TRBD2. The CDR3 extends over 13 amino acids. In DNA, the CDR3 is TGTGCCAGCAGGTTAGCGGGGGGTGGCATTCAGTACTTC. Translation gives CASRLAGGGIQYF.

This clonotype occurred once. The chain combines TRBV7-9 with TRBJ2-3, with D perhaps TRBD2 (6 bases). The CDR3 has 16 residues. The V end lost 5 bases, the J end lost 0 bases, and 15 bases lay between the germline ends. Per the germline V gene, CDR1 is SEHNR and CDR2 is FQNEAQ (reference sequence). This chain's CDR3 is CASSVTGGLSTDTQYF. The DNA for the CDR3 is TGTGCCAGCAGCGTCACCGGGGGACTTAGCACAGATACGCAGTATTTT.

Regarding this clonotype: Germline is not matched at one junction end, which may reflect a read error. This rearrangement joins TRBV14 to TRBJ2-1; D is undetermined. The CDR3 is made up of 13 amino acids. CDR1 and CDR2 from the germline V gene are SGHDN and FVKESK. The CDR3 DNA is TGTGCCGGCAGCCCTACCGACAATCCAATACGGTTCTTC. It yields the protein CAGSPTDNPIRFF.

This clonotype has a handful of counts. V is TRBV20-1 and J is TRBJ1-2; no clear D gene. This CDR3 region has 10 residues. V shed 6 bases and J shed 4 bases, with 6 bases lying between them. From germline, CDR1 is DFQATT and CDR2 SNEGSKA (reference sequence). CDR3 nucleotide sequence: TGCAGTGCCCCGGCCTATGGCTACACCTTC. Its protein is CSAPAYGYTF.

This clonotype was detected a few times. This rearrangement joins TRBV6-2 or TRBV6-3 to TRBJ2-1; 10 positions match TRBD2. Per the germline V gene, CDR1 is MNHEY and CDR2 is SVGEGT. Trimming at V came to 5 bases and at J to 1 base, leaving 8 bases not matched to a gene. This CDR3 has 17 amino acids. In DNA, the CDR3 is TGTGCCAGCAGTCCGGCCGGGACTAGCGCTTCCTACAATGAGCAGTTCTTC. Translated: CASSPAGTSASYNEQFF.

This rearrangement joins TRBV6-5 to TRBJ1-2; D might be TRBD1 (5 bases). Germline values: CDR1 MNHEY, CDR2 SVGAGI. The CDR3 length is 14 residues. Trimming left V 0 bases short and J 8 bases short, with 13 bases between. The CDR3 region is CASSYSGRLVGYTF. The DNA of the CDR3 is TGTGCCAGCAGTTACTCGGGACGGTTGGTAGGCTACACCTTC.

This clonotype was found a few times. J is TRBJ1-2 and V is TRBV28; 9 bases map to TRBD1. The germline CDR1 and CDR2 sequences are MDHEN and SYDVKM. This CDR3 has 15 residues. V was pared by 6 bases and J by 5 bases, with 10 bases of the junction left unmatched. The CDR3 nucleotides read TGTGCCAGCAGGTACCGGGACAGGGTAGTGTATGGCTACACCTTC. It is translated as CASRYRDRVVYGYTF.

This chain connects TRBV6-1 to TRBJ1-1, with no clear D. Germline V lookup: CDR1 MNHNS, CDR2 SASEGT. V was pared by 7 bases and J by 5 bases, with 17 bases between. The CDR3 contains 14 residues. Written as DNA, the CDR3 is TGTGCCAGCATCGAGTACGAAGTGGGGACTGAAGCTTTCTTT. This gives the protein CASIEYEVGTEAFF.

The rearrangement links TRBV6-1 to TRBJ2-1; the D call may be TRBD1 or TRBD2 (5 bases each). Germline V lookup: CDR1 MNHNS, CDR2 SASEGT. V was clipped by 5 bases and J by 4 bases, with 9 bases between them. CDR3 length equals 13 residues. The CDR3 spells CASSTWGYNEQFF. CDR3 bases: TGTGCCAGCAGTACTTGGGGGTACAATGAGCAGTTCTTC.

This clonotype has a handful of counts. The J gene is TRBJ1-1, the V gene TRBV6-5, with D hard to call. From germline, CDR1 is MNHEY and CDR2 SVGAGI. The CDR3 runs to 13 residues. V shed 4 bases and J shed 3 bases, with 9 bases lying between them. As DNA, the CDR3 is TGTGCCAGCAGTTGGGGTTACGACACTGAAGCTTTCTTT. Amino acid sequence: CASSWGYDTEAFF.

V and J are TRBV27 and TRBJ2-5; 8 bases align to TRBD2. V dropped 2 bases and J dropped 9; count of bases not matched to a gene: 23. The CDR3 totals 19 residues. Germline V gene sequence: CDR1 MNHEY, CDR2 SMNVEV (reference sequence). The CDR3: CASSLRGISGTVLGVAQYF. The CDR3, as DNA: TGTGCCAGCAGTTTACGGGGTATTAGCGGGACGGTACTCGGGGTGGCCCAGTACTTC.

Turning to this clonotype: The final CDR3 position lacks the conserved phenylalanine or tryptophan, pointing to a likely read error. This chain uses TRBV20-1 with TRBJ1-6; no reliable D call. CDR1 is DFQATT and CDR2 is SNEGSKA in the germline V gene (reference sequence). Trimming cost V 2 bases and J 8 bases, with 13 bases left between them. The CDR3 spans 14 residues. The CDR3 region has the DNA TGCAGTGCTAGACTTGACACATATGATTCACCCCTCCACTCT. Translated: CSARLDTYDSPLHS.

V gene TRBV9 combines with J gene TRBJ2-5, with TRBD1 identical over 10 bases. CDR3 size: 14 residues. Losses at the gene ends were 2 bases for V and 2 bases for J; bases not matched to a gene: 0. Germline CDR1 SGDLS, CDR2 YYNGEE. CDR3 DNA: TGTGCCAGCAGCGTGGGACAGGGGCAAGAGACCCAGTACTTC. It encodes CASSVGQGQETQYF.

V is TRBV28 and J is TRBJ1-5, with 8 bases lining up with TRBD1. Germline V gene lookup returns CDR1 MDHEN and CDR2 SYDVKM. Losses at the gene ends were 5 bases for V and 7 bases for J; bases not matched to a gene: 7. CDR3 length: 14 residues. CDR3 in DNA: TGTGCCAGCAGTGCAGGGGGCTCGGGCCAGCCCCAGCATTTT. Translation gives CASSAGGSGQPQHF.

J is TRBJ2-2 and V is TRBV20-1; maybe TRBD2 (5 bases). V was shortened by 6 bases and J by 6 bases, with 20 bases between the two germline ends. Germline assignment: CDR1 DFQATT and CDR2 SNEGSKA (reference sequence). The CDR3 is 15 amino acids. The DNA of the CDR3 is TGCAGTGCACCGCGCTCTAGCCCGACGGCCGGGGAGCTGTTTTTT. Amino acids: CSAPRSSPTAGELFF.

The chain is built from TRBV6-1 and TRBJ2-3; the D gene is possibly TRBD1 (6 bases). The CDR3 has 14 residues. Trimming removed 6 bases at V and 6 bases at J, with 16 bases between. CDR1 MNHNS and CDR2 SASEGT come from the germline V gene. The CDR3 DNA reads as TGTGCCAGCAGAAAACTTACAGGGTATGATACGCAGTATTTT. Translating gives CASRKLTGYDTQYF.

The chain employs TRBV5-4 and TRBJ2-7, with TRBD1 matching 10 bases. V lost 3 bases and J lost 5; bases outside the gene matches: 5. This CDR3 region has 14 residues. Germline assignment: CDR1 SGHNT and CDR2 YYREEE (reference sequence). CDR3 bases: TGTGCCAGCAGCTCCAGGGACAGGGGAAACGAGCAGTACTTC. Residues: CASSSRDRGNEQYF. Combining the CDR3 with reference TRBV5-4 and TRBJ2-7 gives the whole variable domain ETGVTQSPTHLIKTRGQQVTLRCSSQSGHNTVSWYQQALGQGPQFIFQYYREEENGRGNFPPRFSGLQFPNYSSELNVNALELDDSALYLCASSSRDRGNEQYFGPGTRLTVT.

The table lists this clonotype with a few counts. The J gene is TRBJ2-5, the V gene TRBV2; perhaps D is TRBD1 or TRBD2 (5 bases each). Trimming shortened V by 3 bases and J by 4 bases, and 12 bases separated the two germline ends. The CDR3 loop spans 14 amino acids. The germline gives CDR1 SNHLY, CDR2 FYNNEI. The CDR3 loop reads CASSEISGGETQYF. Written as DNA, the CDR3 is TGTGCCAGCAGTGAGATTTCTGGGGGAGAGACCCAGTACTTC.